A selection of T cell receptor beta chains follows, all from one sample in a study of T cell responses to AZD1222 COVID-19 vaccine. Here immunoSEQ multiplex PCR was the method, and the copy in TCRdb shows in-frame clones only, minus some. Of 210,000 or so clones listed, roughly 94% are singletons. The input for sequencing was peripheral blood, taken 28 days after the second dose of the MenACWY control vaccine. Every receptor here comes from an adult who received the MenACWY meningococcal vaccine as a control. Each CDR3 is given with its conserved first and last residue. Each record gives: D gene, CDR3 length, J gene, V gene, clone size, CDR3 DNA, CDR3 protein. A D gene is named only where the DNA matches it firmly. Only some rows state a clone size, as once, few, many or a class for expanded clones.

>TRBD2|15|TRBJ2-1|TRBV6-5|NA
TGTGCCAGCAGTTACGGACTAGCGGTTTACAATGAGCAGTTCTTC
CASSYGLAVYNEQFF
>TRBD1|15|TRBJ2-7|TRBV5-1|NA
TGCGCCAGCAGCTTGGAGGGACAGGGATCCTACGAGCAGTACTTC
CASSLEGQGSYEQYF
>NA|16|TRBJ1-3|TRBV7-8|NA
TGTGCCAGCAGCCTCACAAGTGACAGCTCTGGAAACACCATATATTTT
CASSLTSDSSGNTIYF
>NA|14|TRBJ2-7|TRBV7-2|NA
TGTGCCAGCAGCTTAGGCGGGACAGTCTACGAGCAGTACTTC
CASSLGGTVYEQYF
>NA|15|TRBJ1-3|TRBV19|NA
TGTGCCAGTAGTACCACCCGGGGGGCCGGAAACACCATATATTTT
CASSTTRGAGNTIYF
>NA|12|TRBJ1-3|TRBV5-4|NA
TGTGCCAGCAGCTTGTCTGGAAACACCATATATTTT
CASSLSGNTIYF
>NA|16|TRBJ1-1|TRBV4-1|NA
TGCGCCAGCAGCCAAGCGTCATTGTTGATGAACACTGAAGCTTTCTTT
CASSQASLLMNTEAFF
>TRBD1|14|TRBJ1-2|TRBV28|NA
TGTGCCAGCAGTTTATGGACAGGGCCCTATGGCTACACCTTC
CASSLWTGPYGYTF
>TRBD2|13|TRBJ2-1|TRBV30|NA
TGTGCCTGGGGTGGGCTAGCGGGAGATGAGCAGTTCTTC
CAWGGLAGDEQFF
>NA|13|TRBJ2-1|TRBV5-5|once
TGTGCCAGCAGCGCCGGGACTCTCAATGAGCAGTTCTTC
CASSAGTLNEQFF
>NA|15|TRBJ1-5|TRBV28|once
TGTGCCAGCCGTAATGGGGGGGCTAGCAATCAGCCCCAGCATTTT
CASRNGGASNQPQHF
>NA|14|TRBJ2-5|TRBV28|few
TGTGCCAGCAGTTTATCGCACAGTCCAGGGACCCAGTACTTC
CASSLSHSPGTQYF